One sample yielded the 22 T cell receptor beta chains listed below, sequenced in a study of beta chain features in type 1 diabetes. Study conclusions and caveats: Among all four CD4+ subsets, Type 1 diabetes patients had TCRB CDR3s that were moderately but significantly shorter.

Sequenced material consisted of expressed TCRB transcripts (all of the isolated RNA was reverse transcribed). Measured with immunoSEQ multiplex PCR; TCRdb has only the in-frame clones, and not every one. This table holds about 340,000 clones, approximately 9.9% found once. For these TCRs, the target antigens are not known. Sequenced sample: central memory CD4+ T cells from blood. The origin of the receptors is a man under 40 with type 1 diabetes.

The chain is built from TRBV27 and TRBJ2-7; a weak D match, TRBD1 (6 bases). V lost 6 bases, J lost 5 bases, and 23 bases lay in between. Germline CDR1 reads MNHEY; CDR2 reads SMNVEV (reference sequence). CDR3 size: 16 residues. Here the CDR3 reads CASSQRRDILKDEQYF. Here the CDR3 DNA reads TGTGCCAGCAGCCAACGTCGGGACATTCTCAAAGACGAGCAGTACTTC.

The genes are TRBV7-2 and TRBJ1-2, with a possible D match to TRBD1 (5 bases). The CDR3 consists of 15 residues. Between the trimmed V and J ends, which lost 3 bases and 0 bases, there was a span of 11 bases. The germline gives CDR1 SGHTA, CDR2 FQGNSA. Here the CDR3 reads CASSFLRDANYGYTF. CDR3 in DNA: TGTGCCAGCAGCTTCCTCCGGGACGCTAACTATGGCTACACCTTC.

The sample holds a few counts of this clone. CDR3 sequence (DNA): TGTGCCAGCAGCTTAGAGGGAGGGTATGAAGCTTTCTTT. This translates into CASSLEGGYEAFF. The V gene is TRBV7-9, the J gene TRBJ1-1; D remains ambiguous. The germline V gene encodes CDR1 SEHNR and CDR2 FQNEAQ (reference sequence). The V and J ends lost 1 base and 7 bases respectively, with 10 bases between them. The CDR3 is 13 amino acids.

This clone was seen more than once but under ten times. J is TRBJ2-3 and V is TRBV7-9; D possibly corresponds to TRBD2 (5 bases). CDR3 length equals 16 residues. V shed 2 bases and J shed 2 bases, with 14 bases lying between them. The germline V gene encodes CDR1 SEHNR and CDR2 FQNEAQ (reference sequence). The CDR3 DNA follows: TGTGCCAGCAGCTTATATCTAACCGGGAACACAGATACGCAGTATTTT. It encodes CASSLYLTGNTDTQYF.

CDR3 coding DNA: TGTGCCTGGAGTGGAGGACACGCAACTAATGAAAAACTGTTTTTT. This encodes CAWSGGHATNEKLFF. The chain uses TRBV30 and TRBJ1-4, with a tentative D call TRBD1 (5 bases). Germline assignment: CDR1 GTSNPN and CDR2 SVGIG (reference sequence). Trimming removed 1 base at V and 0 bases at J, with 9 bases between. There are 15 residues in the CDR3.

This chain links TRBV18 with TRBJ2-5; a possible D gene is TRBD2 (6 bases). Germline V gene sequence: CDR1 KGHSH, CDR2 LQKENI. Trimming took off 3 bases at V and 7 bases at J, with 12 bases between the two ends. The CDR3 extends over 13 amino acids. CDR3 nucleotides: TGTGCCAGCTCACCCTTGGACGGGGGGACCCAGTACTTC. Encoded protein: CASSPLDGGTQYF.

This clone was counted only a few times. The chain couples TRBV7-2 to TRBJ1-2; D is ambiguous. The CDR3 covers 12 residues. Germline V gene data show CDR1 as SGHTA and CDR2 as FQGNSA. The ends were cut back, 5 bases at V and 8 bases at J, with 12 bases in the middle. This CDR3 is CASSPFSGGYTF. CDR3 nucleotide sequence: TGTGCCAGCAGCCCTTTCTCGGGCGGCTACACCTTC.

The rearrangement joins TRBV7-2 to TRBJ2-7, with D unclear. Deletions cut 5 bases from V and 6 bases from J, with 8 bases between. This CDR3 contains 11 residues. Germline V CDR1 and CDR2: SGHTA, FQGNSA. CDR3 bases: TGTGCCAGCAGCACGCACTCCGAGCAGTACTTC. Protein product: CASSTHSEQYF.

Written as DNA, the CDR3 is TGTGCCAGCAGCCGCAGTAGCGGGTCCAACACCGGGGAGCTGTTTTTT. This encodes CASSRSSGSNTGELFF. The rearrangement joins TRBV7-2 to TRBJ2-2; 7 bases are shared with TRBD2. Germline CDR1 and CDR2: SGHTA and FQGNSA. The CDR3 is 16 residues long. After removal of 5 bases from V and 2 bases from J, the junction contained 8 bases not matched to a gene.

The CDR3 region has the DNA TGTGCCAGCAGCTTAGTGGCTGAAGCTTTCTTT. Translated, it gives CASSLVAEAFF. The rearrangement links TRBV7-9 to TRBJ1-1; D unresolved. V gave up 1 base and J gave up 6 bases, with 3 bases separating them. The CDR3 consists of 11 residues. Germline CDR1 and CDR2: SEHNR and FQNEAQ (reference sequence).

The CDR3 coding sequence is TGTGCCAGCAGTTTAACCGGACTAGCGGGGTGGGATACGCAGTATTTT. This sequence encodes CASSLTGLAGWDTQYF. The chain couples TRBV27 to TRBJ2-3; 12 bases align to TRBD2. The germline V gene has CDR1 MNHEY and CDR2 SMNVEV (reference sequence). The CDR3 runs 16 residues. Trimming at V came to 2 bases and at J to 6 bases, leaving 6 bases not matched to a gene.

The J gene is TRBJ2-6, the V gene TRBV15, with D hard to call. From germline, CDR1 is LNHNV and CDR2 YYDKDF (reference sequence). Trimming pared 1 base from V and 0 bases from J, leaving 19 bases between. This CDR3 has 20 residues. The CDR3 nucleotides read TGTGCCACCAGCAGAGTTGGTGGGAATAGCCTGATCTCTGGGGCCAACGTCCTGACTTTC. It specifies CATSRVGGNSLISGANVLTF.

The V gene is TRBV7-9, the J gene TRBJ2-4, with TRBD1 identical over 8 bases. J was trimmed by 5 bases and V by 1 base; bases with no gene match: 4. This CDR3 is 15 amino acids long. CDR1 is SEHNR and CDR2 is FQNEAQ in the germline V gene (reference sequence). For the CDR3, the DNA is TGTGCCAGCAGCTTAGGACAGGGGTTGCAAAACATTCAGTACTTC. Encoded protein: CASSLGQGLQNIQYF.

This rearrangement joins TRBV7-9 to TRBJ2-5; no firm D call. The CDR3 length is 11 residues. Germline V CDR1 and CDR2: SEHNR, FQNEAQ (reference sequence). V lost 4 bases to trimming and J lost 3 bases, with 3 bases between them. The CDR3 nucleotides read TGTGCCAGCAGCTCGGAAGAGACCCAGTACTTC. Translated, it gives CASSSEETQYF.

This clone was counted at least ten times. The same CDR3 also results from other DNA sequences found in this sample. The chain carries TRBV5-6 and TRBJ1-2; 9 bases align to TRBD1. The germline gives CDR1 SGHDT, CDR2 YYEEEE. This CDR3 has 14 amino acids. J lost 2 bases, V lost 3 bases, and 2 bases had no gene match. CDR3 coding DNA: TGTGCCAGCAGCTGGGACAGGGCGAACTATGGCTACACCTTC. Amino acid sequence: CASSWDRANYGYTF.

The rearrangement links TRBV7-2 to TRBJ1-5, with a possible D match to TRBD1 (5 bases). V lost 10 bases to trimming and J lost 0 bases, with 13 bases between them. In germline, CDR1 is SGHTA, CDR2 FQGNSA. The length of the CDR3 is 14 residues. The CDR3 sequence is CAIERGNSNQPQHF. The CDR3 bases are TGTGCCATCGAAAGGGGAAATAGCAATCAGCCCCAGCATTTT.

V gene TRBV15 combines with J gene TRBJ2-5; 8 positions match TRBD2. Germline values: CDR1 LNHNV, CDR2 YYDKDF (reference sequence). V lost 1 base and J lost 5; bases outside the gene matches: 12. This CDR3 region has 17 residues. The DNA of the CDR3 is TGTGCCACCAGCAGAGGGGACGGGGGGGCGGTTGGCGAGACCCAGTACTTC. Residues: CATSRGDGGAVGETQYF.

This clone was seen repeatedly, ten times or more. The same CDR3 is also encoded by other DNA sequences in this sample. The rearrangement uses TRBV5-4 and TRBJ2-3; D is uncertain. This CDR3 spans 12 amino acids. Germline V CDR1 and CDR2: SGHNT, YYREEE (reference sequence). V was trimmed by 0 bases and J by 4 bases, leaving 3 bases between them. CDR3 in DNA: TGTGCCAGCAGCTTGGAGGCAGATACGCAGTATTTT. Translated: CASSLEADTQYF. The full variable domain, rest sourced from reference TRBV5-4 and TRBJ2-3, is ETGVTQSPTHLIKTRGQQVTLRCSSQSGHNTVSWYQQALGQGPQFIFQYYREEENGRGNFPPRFSGLQFPNYSSELNVNALELDDSALYLCASSLEADTQYFGPGTRLTVL.

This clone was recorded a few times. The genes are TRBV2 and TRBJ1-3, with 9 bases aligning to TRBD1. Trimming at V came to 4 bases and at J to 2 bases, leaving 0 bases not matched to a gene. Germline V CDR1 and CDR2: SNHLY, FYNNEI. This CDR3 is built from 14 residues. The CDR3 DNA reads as TGTGCCAGCAGTGGGACAGGGGCTGGAAACACCATATATTTT. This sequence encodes CASSGTGAGNTIYF.

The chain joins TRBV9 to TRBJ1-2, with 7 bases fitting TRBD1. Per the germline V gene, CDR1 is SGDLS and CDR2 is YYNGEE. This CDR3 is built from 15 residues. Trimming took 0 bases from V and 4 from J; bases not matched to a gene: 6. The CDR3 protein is CASSVGSRGIYGYTF. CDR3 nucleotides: TGTGCCAGCAGCGTAGGTTCCAGGGGGATCTATGGCTACACCTTC.

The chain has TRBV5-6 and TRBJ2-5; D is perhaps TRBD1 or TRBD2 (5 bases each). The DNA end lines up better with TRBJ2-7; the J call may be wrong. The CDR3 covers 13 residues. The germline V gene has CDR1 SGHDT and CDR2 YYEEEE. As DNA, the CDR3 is TGTGCCAGCAGCTTGTCTCGAGGGGACGAGCAGTACTTC. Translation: CASSLSRGDEQYF.

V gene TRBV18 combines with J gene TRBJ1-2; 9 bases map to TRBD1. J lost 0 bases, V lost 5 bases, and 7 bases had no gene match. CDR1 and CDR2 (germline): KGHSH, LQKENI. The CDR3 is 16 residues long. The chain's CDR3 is CASSSAQGAANYGYTF. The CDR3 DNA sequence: TGTGCCAGCTCATCAGCACAGGGGGCGGCTAACTATGGCTACACCTTC.